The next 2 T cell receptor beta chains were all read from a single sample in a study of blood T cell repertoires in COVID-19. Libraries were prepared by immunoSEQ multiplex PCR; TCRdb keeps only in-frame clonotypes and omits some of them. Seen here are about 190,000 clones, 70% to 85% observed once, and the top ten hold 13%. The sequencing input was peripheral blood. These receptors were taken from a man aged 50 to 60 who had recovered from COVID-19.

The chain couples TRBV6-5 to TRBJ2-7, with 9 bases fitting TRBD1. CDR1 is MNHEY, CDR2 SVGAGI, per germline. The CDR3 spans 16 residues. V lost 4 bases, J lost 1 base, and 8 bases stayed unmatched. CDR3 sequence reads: CASSSTGQGGSYEQYF. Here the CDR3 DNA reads TGTGCCAGCAGTTCCACGGGACAGGGAGGGTCCTACGAGCAGTACTTC.

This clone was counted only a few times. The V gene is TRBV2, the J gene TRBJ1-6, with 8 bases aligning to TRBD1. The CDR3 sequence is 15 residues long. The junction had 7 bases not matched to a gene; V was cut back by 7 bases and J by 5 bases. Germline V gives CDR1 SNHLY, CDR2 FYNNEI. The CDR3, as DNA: TGTGCCAGCACCCCCACGGGACAGGATAATTCACCCCTCCACTTT. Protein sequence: CASTPTGQDNSPLHF.